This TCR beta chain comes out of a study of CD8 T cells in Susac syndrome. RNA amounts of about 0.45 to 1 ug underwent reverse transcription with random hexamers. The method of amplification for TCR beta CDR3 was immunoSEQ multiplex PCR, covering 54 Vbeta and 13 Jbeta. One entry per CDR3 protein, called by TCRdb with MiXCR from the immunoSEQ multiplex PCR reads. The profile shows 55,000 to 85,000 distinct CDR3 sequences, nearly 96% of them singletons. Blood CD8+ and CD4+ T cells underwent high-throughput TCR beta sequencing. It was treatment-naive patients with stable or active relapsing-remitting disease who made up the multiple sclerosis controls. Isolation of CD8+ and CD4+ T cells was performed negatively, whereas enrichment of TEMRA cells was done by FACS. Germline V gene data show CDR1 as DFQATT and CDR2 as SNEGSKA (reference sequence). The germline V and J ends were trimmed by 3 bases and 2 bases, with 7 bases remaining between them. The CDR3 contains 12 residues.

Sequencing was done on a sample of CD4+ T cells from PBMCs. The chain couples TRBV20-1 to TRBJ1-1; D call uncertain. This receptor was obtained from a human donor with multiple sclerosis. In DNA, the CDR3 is TGCAGTGCTAGTCAGCCCAACACTGAAGCTTTCTTT. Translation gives CSASQPNTEAFF.